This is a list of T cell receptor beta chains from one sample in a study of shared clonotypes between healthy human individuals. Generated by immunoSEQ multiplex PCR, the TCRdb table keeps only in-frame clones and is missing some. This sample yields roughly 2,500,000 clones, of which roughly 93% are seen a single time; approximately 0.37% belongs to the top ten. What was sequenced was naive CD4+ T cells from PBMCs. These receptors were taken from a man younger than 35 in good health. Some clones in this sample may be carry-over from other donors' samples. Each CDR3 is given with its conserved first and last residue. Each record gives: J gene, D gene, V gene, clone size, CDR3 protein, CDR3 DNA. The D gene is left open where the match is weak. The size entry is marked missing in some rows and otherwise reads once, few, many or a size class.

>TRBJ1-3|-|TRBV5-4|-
CASSPGTGSGNTIYF
TGTGCCAGCAGCCCAGGGACCGGCTCTGGAAACACCATATATTTT
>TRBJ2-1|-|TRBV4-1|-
CASSHPPAAPRGEQFF
TGCGCCAGCAGCCACCCCCCGGCGGCACCCCGGGGTGAGCAGTTCTTC
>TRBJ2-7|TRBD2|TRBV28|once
CASNRAGGLREQYF
TGTGCCAGCAATCGAGCGGGAGGCCTCAGAGAGCAGTACTTC
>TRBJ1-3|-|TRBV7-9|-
CASSRDFNSGNTIYF
TGTGCCAGCAGTCGTGACTTTAACTCTGGAAACACCATATATTTT
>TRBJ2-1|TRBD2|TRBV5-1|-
CASSFLSGTYNEQFF
TGCGCCAGCAGCTTTCTGAGCGGGACCTACAATGAGCAGTTCTTC
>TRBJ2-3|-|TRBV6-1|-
CATKVGAVTDTQYF
TGTGCCACCAAGGTCGGGGCAGTCACAGATACGCAGTATTTT
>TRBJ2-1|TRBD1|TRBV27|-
CASSRFGQGLEGEQFF
TGTGCCAGCAGTCGATTCGGACAGGGCCTGGAGGGTGAGCAGTTCTTC
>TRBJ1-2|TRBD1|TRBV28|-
CASSYTPGTGGRGYTF
TGTGCCAGCAGTTATACGCCAGGGACAGGGGGACGTGGCTACACCTTC
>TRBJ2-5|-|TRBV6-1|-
CASSPNRLETQYF
TGTGCCAGCAGTCCCAACAGGTTAGAGACCCAGTACTTC
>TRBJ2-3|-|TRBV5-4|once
CASSSGTRGDTQYF
TGTGCCAGCAGCTCCGGGACGAGGGGGGATACGCAGTATTTT
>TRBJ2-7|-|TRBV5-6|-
CASSLEANYEQYF
TGTGCCAGCAGCTTGGAAGCCAACTACGAGCAGTACTTC
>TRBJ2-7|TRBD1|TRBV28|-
CASSRLHTGGLPYEQYF
TGTGCCAGCAGTCGACTCCATACAGGGGGATTACCCTACGAGCAGTACTTC
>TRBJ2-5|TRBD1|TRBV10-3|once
CAISVEGAETQYF
TGTGCCATCAGTGTCGAGGGGGCCGAGACCCAGTACTTC
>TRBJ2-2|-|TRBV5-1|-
CASSLAQGNTGELFF
TGCGCCAGCAGCTTGGCCCAGGGTAACACCGGGGAGCTGTTTTTT
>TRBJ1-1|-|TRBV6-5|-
CASIPPGGRATEAFF
TGTGCCAGCATACCGCCCGGAGGTAGGGCCACTGAAGCTTTCTTT
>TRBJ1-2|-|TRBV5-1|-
CASSFQNYGYTF
TGCGCCAGCAGCTTTCAGAACTATGGCTACACCTTC
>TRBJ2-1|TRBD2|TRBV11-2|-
CASSLISGTYNEQFF
TGTGCCAGCAGCTTAATAAGCGGGACTTACAATGAGCAGTTCTTC
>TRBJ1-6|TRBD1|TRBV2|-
CASRPGTVSNSPLHF
TGTGCCAGCAGGCCCGGGACAGTGAGTAACTCACCCCTCCACTTT
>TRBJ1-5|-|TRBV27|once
CASSLSVGGVSNQPQHF
TGTGCCAGCAGTTTATCAGTTGGGGGAGTTAGCAATCAGCCCCAGCATTTT
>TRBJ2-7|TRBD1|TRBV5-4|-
CASSSRQGTPYEQYF
TGTGCCAGCAGCTCCCGACAGGGGACCCCCTACGAGCAGTACTTC
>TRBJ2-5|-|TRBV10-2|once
CASSGTGGYQETQYF
TGCGCCAGCAGTGGGACCGGCGGGTACCAAGAGACCCAGTACTTC
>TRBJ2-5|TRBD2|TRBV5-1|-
CASSLVAGVSETQYF
TGCGCCAGCAGCTTGGTAGCGGGAGTTTCTGAGACCCAGTACTTC
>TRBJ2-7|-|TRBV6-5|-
CASSYSGGVIGQYF
TGTGCCAGCAGTTACTCGGGCGGGGTAATTGGGCAGTACTTC
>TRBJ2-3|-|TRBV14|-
CASSQGGSADTQYF
TGTGCCAGCAGCCAGGGCGGTTCGGCAGATACGCAGTATTTT
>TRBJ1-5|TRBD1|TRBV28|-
CASSSSRRTGYQPQHF
TGTGCCAGCAGTTCCTCTCGGCGGACAGGGTATCAGCCCCAGCATTTT
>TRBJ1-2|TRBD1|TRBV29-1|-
CSVRQGIKYGYTF
TGCAGCGTCAGACAGGGGATCAAGTATGGCTACACCTTC
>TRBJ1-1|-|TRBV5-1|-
CASSLGDQGTEAFF
TGCGCCAGCAGCTTGGGTGACCAGGGGACTGAAGCTTTCTTT
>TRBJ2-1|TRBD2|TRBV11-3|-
CASSPDSGGYNEQFF
TGTGCCAGCAGCCCAGACTCGGGGGGATACAATGAGCAGTTCTTC
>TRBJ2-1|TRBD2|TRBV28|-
CASSRPAGLAGAGSYNEQFF
TGTGCCAGCAGTCGTCCTGCCGGACTAGCGGGAGCCGGGTCCTACAATGAGCAGTTCTTC
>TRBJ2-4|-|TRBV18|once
CASSPDGNIQYF
TGTGCCAGCTCACCGGACGGAAACATTCAGTACTTC
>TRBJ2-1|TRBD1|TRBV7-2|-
CASSQDRVGYNEQFF
TGTGCCAGCAGCCAGGACAGGGTGGGATACAATGAGCAGTTCTTC
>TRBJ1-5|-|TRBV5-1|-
CASSLGGDHNQPQHF
TGCGCCAGCAGCCTAGGAGGGGACCACAATCAGCCCCAGCATTTT
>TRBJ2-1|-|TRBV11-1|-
CASSLFSGDSYNEQFF
TGTGCAAGCAGCTTGTTTTCAGGGGACTCCTACAATGAGCAGTTCTTC
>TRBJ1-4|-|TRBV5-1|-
CASSFERNNEKLFF
TGCGCCAGCAGCTTCGAACGGAATAATGAAAAACTGTTTTTT
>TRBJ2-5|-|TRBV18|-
CASSPPARHQETQYF
TGTGCCAGCTCACCCCCCGCGAGGCATCAAGAGACCCAGTACTTC
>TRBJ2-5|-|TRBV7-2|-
CASSPGPAETQYF
TGTGCCAGCAGCCCCGGACCTGCGGAGACCCAGTACTTC
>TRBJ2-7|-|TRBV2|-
CASSQGGARLREQYF
TGTGCCAGCAGCCAAGGGGGGGCCCGCTTAAGGGAGCAGTACTTC
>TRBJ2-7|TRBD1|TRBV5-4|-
CASSSAPGTVNYEQYF
TGTGCCAGCAGCTCGGCTCCCGGGACAGTCAACTACGAGCAGTACTTC
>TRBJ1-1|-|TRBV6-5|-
CASSYSLVTNTEAFF
TGTGCCAGCAGTTACTCGTTGGTCACAAACACTGAAGCTTTCTTT
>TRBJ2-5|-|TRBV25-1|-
CASSEGGQETQYF
TGTGCCAGCAGTGAAGGGGGGCAAGAGACCCAGTACTTC
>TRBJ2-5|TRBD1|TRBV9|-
CASSAWDRGDETQYF
TGTGCCAGCAGCGCTTGGGACAGGGGAGACGAGACCCAGTACTTC
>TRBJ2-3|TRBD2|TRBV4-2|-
CASSQGGRYERDTQYF
TGTGCCAGCAGCCAAGGCGGGAGGTATGAACGAGATACGCAGTATTTT
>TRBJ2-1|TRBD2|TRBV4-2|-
CASSQDRGLAYNEQFF
TGTGCCAGCAGCCAAGATCGAGGACTAGCTTACAATGAGCAGTTCTTC
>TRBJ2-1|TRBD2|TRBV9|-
CASSGAGTSGNEQFF
TGTGCCAGCAGCGGAGCCGGGACTAGCGGAAATGAGCAGTTCTTC
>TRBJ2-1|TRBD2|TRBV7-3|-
CASSSGTSGAGEQFF
TGTGCCAGCAGCTCTGGGACTAGCGGGGCAGGTGAGCAGTTCTTC
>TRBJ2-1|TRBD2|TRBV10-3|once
CAISKTSGGGDEQFF
TGTGCCATCAGTAAGACTAGCGGGGGTGGGGATGAGCAGTTCTTC
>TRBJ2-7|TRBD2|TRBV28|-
CASSLTSGNYEQYF
TGTGCCAGCAGTCTAACTAGCGGGAATTACGAGCAGTACTTC
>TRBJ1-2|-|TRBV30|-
CAWREREEGYTF
TGTGCCTGGAGGGAGAGGGAGGAGGGCTACACCTTC
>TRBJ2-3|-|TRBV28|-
CASSPDRIPTQYF
TGTGCCAGCAGTCCCGACAGAATCCCTACGCAGTATTTT
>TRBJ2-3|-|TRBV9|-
CASSVDGGASDTQYF
TGTGCCAGCAGCGTAGATGGGGGAGCTTCAGATACGCAGTATTTT
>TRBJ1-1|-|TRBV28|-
CASSFRRNTEAFF
TGTGCCAGCAGTTTCCGGCGGAACACTGAAGCTTTCTTT
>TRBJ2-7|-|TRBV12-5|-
CASGFVVGTGSYEQYF
TGTGCTAGTGGTTTCGTTGTGGGGACTGGAAGCTACGAGCAGTACTTC
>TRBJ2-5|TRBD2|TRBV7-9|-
CASSYGLAGQETQYF
TGTGCCAGCAGCTACGGACTAGCGGGACAAGAGACCCAGTACTTC
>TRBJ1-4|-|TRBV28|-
CASSLGTQPKREKLFF
TGTGCCAGCAGTTTAGGGACTCAACCAAAGAGGGAAAAACTGTTTTTT
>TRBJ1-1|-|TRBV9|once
CASRLGGGRGGTEAFF
TGTGCCAGCAGATTAGGGGGAGGTCGAGGAGGCACTGAAGCTTTCTTT
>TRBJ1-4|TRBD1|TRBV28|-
CASSLEGQALPTNEKLFF
TGTGCCAGCAGTTTGGAGGGACAGGCCCTTCCCACTAATGAAAAACTGTTTTTT
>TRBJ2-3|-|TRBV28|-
CASRGAPTDTQYF
TGTGCCAGCAGGGGGGCTCCCACAGATACGCAGTATTTT
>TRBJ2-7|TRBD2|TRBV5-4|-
CASSGGTSGYEQYF
TGTGCCAGCAGCGGCGGGACTAGCGGCTACGAGCAGTACTTC
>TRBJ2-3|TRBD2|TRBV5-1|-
CASSLGTSGSTDTQYF
TGCGCCAGCAGCTTGGGGACTAGCGGTAGCACAGATACGCAGTATTTT